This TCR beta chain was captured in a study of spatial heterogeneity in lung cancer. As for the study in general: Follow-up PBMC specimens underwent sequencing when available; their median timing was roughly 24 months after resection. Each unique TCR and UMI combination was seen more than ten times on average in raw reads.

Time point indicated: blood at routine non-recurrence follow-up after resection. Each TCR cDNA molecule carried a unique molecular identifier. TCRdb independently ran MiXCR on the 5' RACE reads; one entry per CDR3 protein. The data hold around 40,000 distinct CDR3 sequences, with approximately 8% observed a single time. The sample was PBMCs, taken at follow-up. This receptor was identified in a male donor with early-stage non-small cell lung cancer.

The CDR3 sequence is CASSLTGGRNTEAFF. CDR3 coding DNA: TGTGCCAGCAGCTTAACGGGCGGGCGGAACACTGAAGCTTTCTTT. The rearrangement links TRBV7-3 to TRBJ1-1, with D hard to call. The germline V gene encodes CDR1 SGHTA and CDR2 FQGTGA. The CDR3 has 15 residues. V was shortened by 0 bases and J by 1 base, with 9 bases between the two germline ends.